This TCR beta chain was identified in a study of T-cell memory formation after mild COVID-19. Study-wide findings and caveats: Most CD4+ clones that shrank were in CM and EM, while CD8+ ones turned up in EMRA.

In this sample, this clonotype turned up many times. Its antigen is as yet unknown. V was trimmed by 5 bases and J by 6 bases, leaving 11 bases between them. CDR3 length equals 12 residues. CDR1 is SQVTM, CDR2 ANQGSEA, per germline. MiXCR, applied by TCRdb to the 5' RACE reads, yields one record per CDR3 protein. Found here are about 250,000 distinct CDR3 sequences, 15% of them singletons; the top ten hold around 2.2%. V is TRBV29-1 and J is TRBJ2-1, with D perhaps assigned TRBD1 or TRBD2 (5 bases each). Sequenced: PBMCs or a T cell subset sorted from them (not recorded which). The TCR comes from an adult woman who had mild COVID-19 (a few samples of this study predate the infection). Cell type and time point are not known. The CDR3 DNA reads as TGCAGCGTTAACTGGGGACCCAATGAGCAGTTCTTC. It yields the protein CSVNWGPNEQFF.